The next 26 T cell receptor beta chains were all read from a single sample in a study of beta chain features in type 1 diabetes. All of the isolated RNA was reverse transcribed, so expressed TCRB transcripts were sequenced. The data were produced by immunoSEQ multiplex PCR, yet TCRdb's version contains in-frame clones alone and is incomplete. The sample yields around 320,000 clones, 12% to 15% seen once. Sequences were obtained from central memory CD4+ T cells from blood. These receptors came from a man aged 30 to 45 in good health.

This clone was picked up a small number of times. The chain carries TRBV29-1 and TRBJ1-2; no firm D call. Germline V gene data show CDR1 as SQVTM and CDR2 as ANQGSEA. The CDR3 extends over 11 amino acids. V gave up 4 bases and J gave up 2 bases, with 5 bases separating them. CDR3 amino acids: CSVAANYGYTF. CDR3 DNA sequence: TGCAGCGTTGCGGCCAACTATGGCTACACCTTC.

This clone has more than one count but fewer than ten. The chain uses TRBV11-3 and TRBJ2-3; the D gene is possibly TRBD2 (5 bases). Germline loops: CDR1 SGHNT, CDR2 YENEEA. Trimming cost V 5 bases and J 4 bases, with 10 bases left between them. This CDR3 spans 13 amino acids. The CDR3 region is CASSPLESDTQYF. The CDR3 bases are TGTGCCAGCAGCCCACTAGAATCAGATACGCAGTATTTT.

The chain carries TRBV6-1 and TRBJ2-7; possibly TRBD1 or TRBD2 for D (5 bases each). The CDR3 has 14 amino acids. V was pared by 8 bases and J by 0 bases, with 14 bases between. Germline CDR1 and CDR2: MNHNS and SASEGT. This CDR3 is CASLSRGTSYEQYF. As DNA, the CDR3 is TGTGCCAGCCTCAGCCGGGGCACCTCCTACGAGCAGTACTTC.

The chain links TRBV5-8 to TRBJ2-1; 7 bases agree with TRBD1. The V and J ends lost 6 bases and 4 bases, in that order; junction bases with no gene match: 7. Looked up from germline, CDR1 is SGHTS and CDR2 is YDEGEE. The CDR3 is 14 residues long. Written as DNA, the CDR3 is TGTGCCAGCACCGCTGGGACAGAGTACAATGAGCAGTTCTTC. It encodes CASTAGTEYNEQFF.

The V call is TRBV7-9, the J call TRBJ2-5, with D uncertain. The CDR3 has 12 amino acids. CDR1 and CDR2 from the germline V gene are SEHNR and FQNEAQ (reference sequence). V dropped 5 bases and J dropped 5 bases, with 9 bases sitting between them. The CDR3 DNA is TGTGCCAGCAGCCCCAGTTCGGAGACCCAGTACTTC. It translates to CASSPSSETQYF.

This rearrangement joins TRBV19 to TRBJ1-2; TRBD1 matches at 9 bases. This CDR3 region has 13 residues. The V gene's germline CDR1 is LNHDA and CDR2 SQIVND (reference sequence). V lost 9 bases and J lost 0; bases outside the gene matches: 2. As DNA, the CDR3 is TGTGCCAGCGGGACAGGGCCTAACTATGGCTACACCTTC. Protein product: CASGTGPNYGYTF.

This clone occurred a few times. This chain links TRBV6-5 with TRBJ1-1; no reliable D call. Looked up from germline, CDR1 is MNHEY and CDR2 is SVGAGI. The CDR3 sequence is 15 residues long. V lost 7 bases and J 0 bases, leaving 15 bases between the germline ends. For the CDR3, the DNA is TGTGCCAGCACCTCTCCTTACCCCATGAACACTGAAGCTTTCTTT. Protein product: CASTSPYPMNTEAFF.

Only a few counts were recorded for this clone. The junction departs from the called germline gene at one end, perhaps through a read error. V and J are TRBV23-1 and TRBJ1-2, with D hard to call. TRBV23-1 is marked as an open reading frame, function uncertain. The CDR3 is 13 residues long. The CDR3 bases are TGCGCCAGCAGCCAATGGCAGAACTATGGCTACACCTTC. Translating it yields CASSQWQNYGYTF.

This clone has only a few counts. This same CDR3 is encoded by further DNA sequences in the sample. The chain recombines TRBV11-2 with TRBJ2-2; 11 bases agree with TRBD2. This CDR3 spans 15 amino acids. CDR1 is SGHAT and CDR2 is FQNNGV in the germline V gene. Unmatched junction bases numbered 2, after V lost 3 bases and J lost 5 bases. The CDR3 DNA sequence: TGTGCCAGCAGCTTTAGCGGGGGGGCTACCGGGGAGCTGTTTTTT. Its protein product is CASSFSGGATGELFF.

J is TRBJ1-1 and V is TRBV29-1, with D hard to call. V was cut by 4 bases and J by 4 bases, with 7 bases left in between. CDR3 length: 11 residues. Germline V gene sequence: CDR1 SQVTM, CDR2 ANQGSEA. The CDR3 DNA is TGCAGCGTTGTGTCCCCCACTGAAGCTTTCTTT. This translates into CSVVSPTEAFF.

The chain carries TRBV25-1 and TRBJ2-2; perhaps TRBD1 as D (5 bases). V lost 5 bases and J 5 bases, leaving 9 bases between the germline ends. Germline CDR1 reads MGHDK; CDR2 reads SYGVNS. This CDR3 contains 13 residues. The CDR3 loop reads CASSSRETGELFF. CDR3 coding DNA: TGTGCCAGCAGTAGCAGGGAAACCGGGGAGCTGTTTTTT.

This clone was seen more than once but under ten times. The CDR3 region is CASSFLAGTDTQYF. The CDR3 bases are TGTGCCAGCAGCTTTCTAGCGGGGACAGATACGCAGTATTTT. The chain has TRBV7-6 and TRBJ2-3; 9 bases are a match to TRBD2. CDR3 length: 14 residues. The V gene's germline CDR1 is SGHVS and CDR2 FNYEAQ. Unmatched junction bases numbered 1, after V lost 3 bases and J lost 3 bases.

In regard to this clone: One end of the junction varies from germline; a read error may be responsible. This sample also contains other DNA sequences that code for the same CDR3. CDR3 protein: CASSQADSRLAKNIQYF. CDR3 DNA: TGTGCCAGCAGCCAAGCGGACAGTAGATTAGCCAAAAACATCCAGTACTTC. The J gene is TRBJ2-4, the V gene TRBV14; possible D gene TRBD1, 6 bases. The CDR3 has 17 amino acids. Germline CDR1 reads SGHDN; CDR2 reads FVKESK.

This clone was counted only a few times. V is TRBV5-6 and J is TRBJ1-2; D unresolved. This CDR3 region has 14 residues. V lost 0 bases and J 3 bases, leaving 9 bases between the germline ends. Germline CDR1 SGHDT, CDR2 YYEEEE. CDR3 residues: CASSLANADYGYTF. The CDR3 DNA reads as TGTGCCAGCAGCTTGGCCAATGCGGACTATGGCTACACCTTC.

Details on this clone: The junction does not match germline at one end; this may be a read error. J is TRBJ2-5 and V is TRBV7-7; D is perhaps TRBD1 (7 bases). The CDR3 is 14 residues long. The germline V gene encodes CDR1 SSHAT and CDR2 FNYEAQ (reference sequence). In DNA, the CDR3 is TGTGCTAGCAGCTTAGAGGCAGGGGGGGAGACCCAGTACTTC. This sequence encodes CASSLEAGGETQYF.

V gene TRBV7-8 combines with J gene TRBJ2-1; 9 nucleotides line up with TRBD2. V lost 5 bases and J lost 3; bases outside the gene matches: 11. Looked up from germline, CDR1 is SGHVS and CDR2 is FQNEAQ. The CDR3 has 17 amino acids. The CDR3 region is CASSPSEGSGGYNEQFF. CDR3 sequence (DNA): TGTGCCAGCAGCCCAAGTGAAGGTAGCGGGGGCTACAATGAGCAGTTCTTC.

This chain connects TRBV12-5 to TRBJ2-7, with TRBD2 identical over 12 bases. Germline CDR1 is LGHNT and CDR2 is FRNRAP. CDR3 length: 13 amino acids. The junction had 2 bases not matched to a gene; V was cut back by 5 bases and J by 6 bases. The CDR3 nucleotides are TGTGCTAGTGGTAAGGGACTAGCGGGCGAGCAGTACTTC. Protein sequence: CASGKGLAGEQYF.

The chain links TRBV10-3 to TRBJ1-1; 8 nucleotides line up with TRBD1. The CDR3 sequence is 15 residues long. Germline V gene data show CDR1 as ENHRY and CDR2 as SYGVKD. V was pared by 10 bases and J by 1 base, with 11 bases of the junction left unmatched. This CDR3 is CASRITGTGNTEAFF. The CDR3 DNA reads TGTGCCAGCCGTATAACCGGGACAGGGAACACTGAAGCTTTCTTT.

The sample holds a few counts of this clone. This sequence joins TRBV5-6 and TRBJ1-1; D remains unclear. From germline, CDR1 is SGHDT and CDR2 YYEEEE. CDR3 size: 14 residues. The V gene lost 4 bases and the J gene lost 0 bases, with 10 bases spanning the gap. CDR3 bases: TGTGCCAGCAGCCGTCCCCTCATGAACACTGAAGCTTTCTTT. Translating gives CASSRPLMNTEAFF.

This clone has a handful of counts. The genes are TRBV11-2 and TRBJ2-1; D unresolved. Germline V gene data show CDR1 as SGHAT and CDR2 as FQNNGV. The V end was cut by 3 bases, the J end by 6 bases, with 18 bases between. The CDR3 is 16 residues long. The chain's CDR3 is CASSFPRGPAVNEQFF. The DNA for the CDR3 is TGTGCCAGCAGCTTCCCCCGTGGGCCGGCGGTCAATGAGCAGTTCTTC.

There are a few counts of this clone. The V call is TRBV7-2, the J call TRBJ2-3; D unresolved. The CDR3 extends over 15 amino acids. V lost 3 bases and J lost 5, with 15 bases in between. Per the germline V gene, CDR1 is SGHTA and CDR2 is FQGNSA. The CDR3 DNA is TGTGCCAGCAGCTTGGGCCGGACCTCAGGAGATACGCAGTATTTT. Protein product: CASSLGRTSGDTQYF.

This clone was counted a few times. This chain connects TRBV6-5 to TRBJ1-4; no clear D gene. The CDR3 length is 14 residues. V was shortened by 2 bases and J by 5 bases, with 9 bases between the two germline ends. Germline V gene sequence: CDR1 MNHEY, CDR2 SVGAGI. This CDR3 is CASSYGSGNEKLFF. The CDR3 nucleotides are TGTGCCAGCAGTTACGGTTCCGGGAATGAAAAACTGTTTTTT.

This clone came up many times. The chain recombines TRBV19 with TRBJ1-5; D possibly corresponds to TRBD1 (5 bases). Trimming shortened V by 6 bases and J by 2 bases, and 14 bases separated the two germline ends. Germline V gene data show CDR1 as LNHDA and CDR2 as SQIVND (reference sequence). The CDR3 runs 15 residues. This CDR3 is CASRHRDRRNQPQHF. The CDR3, as DNA: TGTGCCAGTAGGCACCGGGACCGTCGCAATCAGCCCCAGCATTTT.

The chain uses TRBV6-5 and TRBJ2-1; D not resolved. The germline V gene encodes CDR1 MNHEY and CDR2 SVGAGI. The ends were cut back, 5 bases at V and 12 bases at J, with 17 bases in the middle. There are 13 residues in the CDR3. CDR3 residues: CASSKSRSWGQFF. CDR3 coding DNA: TGTGCCAGCAGTAAAAGCCGCTCGTGGGGGCAGTTCTTC.

The chain recombines TRBV6-1 with TRBJ2-4; D remains unclear. V lost 9 bases to trimming and J lost 6 bases, with 12 bases between them. The CDR3 has 12 residues. Germline CDR1 reads MNHNS; CDR2 reads SASEGT. The DNA of the CDR3 is TGTGCCAGTAATAAAGCCGGAAACATTCAGTACTTC. Encoded protein: CASNKAGNIQYF.

The table lists this clone with a few counts. The rearrangement joins TRBV2 to TRBJ1-1; weak D call: TRBD1 (6 bases). With 6 bases removed from V and 0 bases from J, the gap between germline ends came to 17 bases. The CDR3 loop spans 16 amino acids. CDR1 is SNHLY and CDR2 is FYNNEI in the germline V gene. CDR3 sequence: CASSGSEGVMNTEAFF. DNA for the CDR3: TGTGCCAGCAGCGGTTCCGAGGGGGTCATGAACACTGAAGCTTTCTTT.